This passage covers 21 T cell receptor beta chains from one sample sequenced in a study of shared clonotypes between healthy human individuals. Positive CCR7 selection of CD45RO-negative cells yielded the naive CD8 cells, and terminally differentiated effector memory CD45RA+ cells were excluded. Assay used: immunoSEQ multiplex PCR; TCRdb lists only in-frame clones, some missing. The sample has about 2.2 million clones, approximately 94% seen once. Sequenced input: naive CD8+ T cells from PBMCs. These receptors all stem from a man aged 18 to 29 in good health. Some clones in this sample may be carry-over from other donors' samples.

This chain joins TRBV10-3 and TRBJ1-2; perhaps TRBD1 as D (5 bases). V lost 3 bases and J lost 6, with 8 bases in between. This CDR3 has 12 residues. Germline CDR1 is ENHRY and CDR2 is SYGVKD. CDR3 in amino acids: CAISEGVDGYTF. The DNA for the CDR3 is TGTGCCATCAGTGAAGGGGTCGATGGCTACACCTTC.

The chain is built from TRBV10-3 and TRBJ1-6; D perhaps matches TRBD1 (6 bases). This CDR3 is 13 amino acids long. CDR1 and CDR2 from the germline V gene are ENHRY and SYGVKD. V lost 8 bases, J lost 10 bases, and 15 bases lay in between. Here the CDR3 reads CAIQAGVESPLHF. In DNA, the CDR3 is TGTGCCATCCAAGCAGGGGTGGAATCACCCCTCCACTTT.

The chain is built from TRBV21-1 and TRBJ2-5; TRBD1 reflects the table's D call only, with no check against the DNA. TRBV21-1 has pseudogene status. The CDR3 has 16 residues. CDR3 in amino acids: CASSKGAAKVQETQYF. The CDR3 DNA follows: TGTGCCAGCAGCAAAGGGGCAGCAAAGGTCCAAGAGACCCAGTACTTC.

This chain links TRBV18 with TRBJ2-7, with TRBD1 identical over 10 bases. Trimming cost V 3 bases and J 6 bases; bases outside gene matches: 8. CDR1 and CDR2 from the germline V gene are KGHSH and LQKENI. The CDR3 length is 15 residues. The CDR3 nucleotides read TGTGCCAGCTCACCGGAGTATGGGACAGGGGTCGAGCAGTACTTC. As protein: CASSPEYGTGVEQYF.

CDR3 coding DNA: TGTGCCAGCTCATCATCGACTAGCGTTCGCACCGGGGAGCTGTTTTTT. This gives the protein CASSSSTSVRTGELFF. V is TRBV18 and J is TRBJ2-2, with 8 bases aligning to TRBD2. CDR1 and CDR2 (germline): KGHSH, LQKENI. The CDR3 sequence is 16 residues long. The trim removed 5 bases at V and 4 bases at J, leaving 9 bases unmatched.

The genes are TRBV18 and TRBJ2-5; possibly TRBD2 for D (5 bases). Germline V CDR1 and CDR2: KGHSH, LQKENI. CDR3 size: 16 residues. V was pared by 4 bases and J by 4 bases, with 19 bases between. CDR3 region: CASSRTDGIRGETQYF. CDR3 DNA: TGTGCCAGCTCACGCACGGACGGGATCCGGGGAGAGACCCAGTACTTC.

The chain employs TRBV4-1 and TRBJ2-1; TRBD2 matches at 14 bases. CDR1 is MGHRA, CDR2 YSYEKL, per germline. V lost 2 bases and J lost 8; bases outside the gene matches: 5. This CDR3 has 16 residues. CDR3 bases: TGCGCCAGCAGCCAACCTAAGACTAGCGGGAGGGATGAGCAGTTCTTC. Its protein product is CASSQPKTSGRDEQFF.

This chain joins TRBV6-5 and TRBJ2-7; D perhaps matches TRBD2 (6 bases). This CDR3 spans 15 amino acids. CDR1 and CDR2 (germline): MNHEY, SVGAGI. The V and J ends lost 6 bases and 1 base respectively, with 16 bases between them. CDR3 region: CASRKTSSYSYEQYF. As DNA, the CDR3 is TGTGCCAGCAGGAAGACTAGTTCTTATTCCTACGAGCAGTACTTC.

The rearrangement joins TRBV5-4 to TRBJ1-1, with D possibly TRBD1 on 6 matching bases. This CDR3 region has 14 residues. The germline V and J ends were trimmed by 4 bases and 11 bases, with 21 bases remaining between them. The germline V gene encodes CDR1 SGHNT and CDR2 YYREEE (reference sequence). CDR3 in amino acids: CASSGPGGAPWAFF. The CDR3 region has the DNA TGTGCCAGCAGCGGGCCCGGGGGGGCCCCGTGGGCTTTCTTT.

The chain recombines TRBV6-1 with TRBJ1-5; TRBD1 might be the D (5 bases). The V end lost 1 base, the J end lost 5 bases, and 9 bases lay between the germline ends. CDR3 length: 14 amino acids. Germline V gives CDR1 MNHNS, CDR2 SASEGT. The CDR3 protein is CASSEGAGYQPQHF. In DNA form, the CDR3 reads TGTGCCAGCAGTGAAGGGGCAGGGTATCAGCCCCAGCATTTT.

CDR3 sequence (DNA): TGCGCCAGCAGCCGGATCCGACTAGCGGAGATCACCGGGGAGCTGTTTTTT. The encoded protein is CASSRIRLAEITGELFF. The chain uses TRBV5-1 and TRBJ2-2; 9 bases are shared with TRBD2. There are 17 residues in the CDR3. Trimming cost V 4 bases and J 4 bases; bases outside gene matches: 11. CDR1 is SGHRS and CDR2 is YFSETQ in the germline V gene.

In nucleotides, the CDR3 is TGCGCCAGCAGCCAGAAGGCGAGCACAGATACGCAGTATTTT. It is translated as CASSQKASTDTQYF. The genes are TRBV4-3 and TRBJ2-3; D call uncertain. Per the germline V gene, CDR1 is LGHNA and CDR2 is YSLEER. The CDR3 spans 14 residues. V shed 3 bases and J shed 0 bases, with 7 bases lying between them.

V is TRBV5-6 and J is TRBJ2-3; D gene unclear. The V gene's germline CDR1 is SGHDT and CDR2 YYEEEE. With 0 bases removed from V and 2 bases from J, the gap between germline ends came to 10 bases. The CDR3 is 15 residues long. This CDR3 is CASSLGLHLTDTQYF. In DNA form, the CDR3 reads TGTGCCAGCAGCTTGGGCCTCCACCTCACAGATACGCAGTATTTT.

This clone showed up just a few times. The chain uses TRBV6-5 and TRBJ1-1; D is unclear. V was pared by 2 bases and J by 4 bases, with 17 bases between. The CDR3 consists of 16 residues. Looked up from germline, CDR1 is MNHEY and CDR2 is SVGAGI. The CDR3 region is CASSYDSPAGSTEAFF. DNA for the CDR3: TGTGCCAGCAGTTACGATTCCCCCGCGGGAAGCACTGAAGCTTTCTTT.

The chain couples TRBV13 to TRBJ2-7; 7 bases are a match to TRBD1. The V and J ends lost 3 bases and 4 bases, in that order; junction bases with no gene match: 6. The germline CDR1 and CDR2 sequences are PRHDT and FYEKMQ (reference sequence). The CDR3 spans 14 residues. The chain's CDR3 is CASSFGRGRYEQYF. In DNA, the CDR3 is TGTGCCAGCAGCTTTGGCAGGGGGAGATACGAGCAGTACTTC.

The CDR3: CASHGGTGELFF. CDR3 DNA: TGTGCCAGCCACGGGGGGACCGGGGAGCTGTTTTTT. The chain is built from TRBV11-3 and TRBJ2-2; 7 bases agree with TRBD2. With 8 bases clipped from V and 5 bases from J, the junction kept 2 bases outside the gene matches. Germline lookup yields CDR1 SGHNT and CDR2 YENEEA. The CDR3 contains 12 residues.

The CDR3 sequence: CASSDTGGGGNTIYF. CDR3 in DNA: TGTGCCAGCAGCGATACAGGGGGCGGTGGAAACACCATATATTTT. This chain uses TRBV9 with TRBJ1-3; 9 bases align to TRBD1. The germline gives CDR1 SGDLS, CDR2 YYNGEE. This CDR3 contains 15 residues. Trimming at V came to 3 bases and at J to 3 bases, leaving 4 bases not matched to a gene.

This clone has only one observation. The chain recombines TRBV7-8 with TRBJ2-4, with TRBD2 identical over 7 bases. Unmatched junction bases numbered 6, after V lost 1 base and J lost 0 bases. In germline, CDR1 is SGHVS, CDR2 FQNEAQ. The CDR3 contains 17 residues. As DNA, the CDR3 is TGTGCCAGCAGCTTAGGGCTTGCGGGAGTAGCCAAAAACATTCAGTACTTC. Its protein product is CASSLGLAGVAKNIQYF.

In this sample, this clone turned up once. The chain combines TRBV7-8 with TRBJ2-7; 7 nucleotides match TRBD2. The CDR3 loop spans 16 amino acids. Germline CDR1 reads SGHVS; CDR2 reads FQNEAQ. After removal of 0 bases from V and 4 bases from J, the junction contained 9 bases not matched to a gene. CDR3 amino acids: CASSLAGLAERYEQYF. The CDR3 DNA reads as TGTGCCAGCAGCTTAGCGGGCCTAGCGGAGAGATACGAGCAGTACTTC.

A single count supports this clone. CDR3 bases: TGTGCCAGCAGGCCCTGGGACTGGGGCTACAACACCGGGGAGCTGTTTTTT. Translated, it gives CASRPWDWGYNTGELFF. The chain carries TRBV27 and TRBJ2-2, with D possibly TRBD2 on 6 matching bases. The CDR3 extends over 17 amino acids. The germline V and J ends were trimmed by 6 bases and 2 bases, with 19 bases remaining between them. The germline V gene encodes CDR1 MNHEY and CDR2 SMNVEV (reference sequence).

V and J are TRBV5-1 and TRBJ2-7; 9 bases line up with TRBD1. V dropped 1 base and J dropped 7; count of bases not matched to a gene: 9. CDR3 length: 15 residues. Germline V gene lookup returns CDR1 SGHRS and CDR2 YFSETQ. CDR3 coding DNA: TGCGCCAGCAGCTTGTCACAGGGGGCATCAGGGGAGCAGTACTTC. Translated: CASSLSQGASGEQYF.